This T cell receptor beta chain was obtained from a study of T cell repertoires in cytomegalovirus infection. This CDR3 has 16 amino acids. CDR1 and CDR2 (germline): MDHEN, SYDVKM. In TCRdb, the reads were re-called with MiXCR into one record per CDR3 protein. The top ten hold around 2.6% of the sample, which has under 850,000 distinct CDR3 sequences, 35% to 45% seen once. Concerning this clonotype itself: Just one base apart from a much larger clone, this may be a read error.

Material: PBMCs. The clonotype originates from a human donor in good health (CMV status not recorded). Some clones in this sample may be carry-over from other donors' samples. This rearrangement joins TRBV28 to TRBJ1-6, with D possibly TRBD1 on 5 matching bases. For the CDR3, the DNA is TGTGCCAGCAGTTCCCTCGGGACGATGATTAATCCACCCCTCCACTTT. Its protein is CASSSLGTMINPPLHF.